Listed below are T cell receptor beta chains from one sample, sequenced in a study of early T cells in non-severe SARS-CoV-2 infection. TCRdb re-derived calls from the 5' RACE reads in MiXCR, one entry per CDR3 protein. The sample lists about 33,000 distinct CDR3 sequences; more than 4.5% were seen once. The sample taken for sequencing was whole blood. The receptors originated from an adult who was a healthcare worker with PCR-confirmed SARS-CoV-2 infection or an uninfected control (not recorded which). Both conserved end residues are part of each CDR3. The D gene is left open where the match is weak. The size entry is marked missing in some rows and otherwise reads once, few, many or a size class.

CDR3 DNA: TGCGCCAACATAGATGGGAAAGGCTACACCTTC
CDR3 protein: CANIDGKGYTF
J gene: TRBJ1-2
D gene: -
V gene: TRBV4-1
CDR3 length: 11
clone size: many

CDR3 DNA: TGCGCCAGCAGCTCCCCGGGACTTCTTTACAATGAGCAGTTCTTC
CDR3 protein: CASSSPGLLYNEQFF
J gene: TRBJ2-1
D gene: -
V gene: TRBV5-1
CDR3 length: 15
clone size: many

CDR3 DNA: TGTGCCAGCAGCTTAGCCCCGGGACTAGCAGGCTACAATGAGCAGTTCTTC
CDR3 protein: CASSLAPGLAGYNEQFF
J gene: TRBJ2-1
D gene: TRBD2
V gene: TRBV11-2
CDR3 length: 17
clone size: many

CDR3 DNA: TGTGCCAGCAGCTTACCAGGGAGGACAGGGACTAACTATGGCTACACCTTC
CDR3 protein: CASSLPGRTGTNYGYTF
J gene: TRBJ1-2
D gene: TRBD1
V gene: TRBV7-2
CDR3 length: 17
clone size: many

CDR3 DNA: TGTGCCAGCAGCCAAGTCTTTAACTCTGGGGCCAACGTCCTGACTTTC
CDR3 protein: CASSQVFNSGANVLTF
J gene: TRBJ2-6
D gene: -
V gene: TRBV14
CDR3 length: 16
clone size: many

CDR3 DNA: TGCAGTGCTAGAGATTCGGGCGGGAGCGGGGATACGCAGTATTTT
CDR3 protein: CSARDSGGSGDTQYF
J gene: TRBJ2-3
D gene: TRBD2
V gene: TRBV20-1
CDR3 length: 15
clone size: many

CDR3 DNA: TGCGCCAGCAGCCAAGCGCAGGGAGATACGCAGTATTTT
CDR3 protein: CASSQAQGDTQYF
J gene: TRBJ2-3
D gene: -
V gene: TRBV4-3
CDR3 length: 13
clone size: many

CDR3 DNA: TGCAGTGCTAGAGTAGCGTTTGAGCAGTTCTTC
CDR3 protein: CSARVAFEQFF
J gene: TRBJ2-1
D gene: -
V gene: TRBV20-1
CDR3 length: 11
clone size: many

CDR3 DNA: TGCAGCGTTGAGGTGACTCCGTCAGATACGCAGTATTTT
CDR3 protein: CSVEVTPSDTQYF
J gene: TRBJ2-3
D gene: -
V gene: TRBV29-1
CDR3 length: 13
clone size: -

CDR3 DNA: TGTGCCAGCAGTTTCGCCAGGGGCGCTGAAGCTTTCTTT
CDR3 protein: CASSFARGAEAFF
J gene: TRBJ1-1
D gene: -
V gene: TRBV27
CDR3 length: 13
clone size: many

CDR3 DNA: TGTGCCAGCAGCTGGAGGAACACTGAAGCTTTCTTT
CDR3 protein: CASSWRNTEAFF
J gene: TRBJ1-1
D gene: -
V gene: TRBV11-1
CDR3 length: 12
clone size: -

CDR3 DNA: TGTGCCAGTACCGACGGGCCTCAGGGCTACACCTTC
CDR3 protein: CASTDGPQGYTF
J gene: TRBJ1-2
D gene: -
V gene: TRBV19
CDR3 length: 12
clone size: many

CDR3 DNA: TGTGCCAGCCAGGGACAGGGGAGTCATGGCTACACCTTC
CDR3 protein: CASQGQGSHGYTF
J gene: TRBJ1-2
D gene: TRBD1
V gene: TRBV19
CDR3 length: 13
clone size: -

CDR3 DNA: TGTGCCAGCAGCCCTGGGAGGGCCTTTCAGTTCTTC
CDR3 protein: CASSPGRAFQFF
J gene: TRBJ2-1
D gene: TRBD2
V gene: TRBV11-2
CDR3 length: 12
clone size: many

CDR3 DNA: TGTGCCAGCAGTACCACGGGACTTAATCAGCCCCAGCATTTT
CDR3 protein: CASSTTGLNQPQHF
J gene: TRBJ1-5
D gene: -
V gene: TRBV12-3/TRBV12-4
CDR3 length: 14
clone size: few

CDR3 DNA: TGCAGTGCTAGTCAGACTAGCGGGCAAAAGACCCAGTACTTC
CDR3 protein: CSASQTSGQKTQYF
J gene: TRBJ2-5
D gene: TRBD2
V gene: TRBV20-1
CDR3 length: 14
clone size: many

CDR3 DNA: TGTGCCAGCAGCGAGAGGGACAGTCTAAATGAAAAACTGTTTTTT
CDR3 protein: CASSERDSLNEKLFF
J gene: TRBJ1-4
D gene: TRBD1
V gene: TRBV9
CDR3 length: 15
clone size: medium-sized

CDR3 DNA: TGTGCCAGCCTCGGGACTAGCGGGAGCGGAGAGACCCAGTACTTC
CDR3 protein: CASLGTSGSGETQYF
J gene: TRBJ2-5
D gene: TRBD2
V gene: TRBV12-3/TRBV12-4
CDR3 length: 15
clone size: many

CDR3 DNA: TGTGCCAGCAGCCAAACAGGGGGCAATCAGCCCCAGCATTTT
CDR3 protein: CASSQTGGNQPQHF
J gene: TRBJ1-5
D gene: TRBD1
V gene: TRBV7-9
CDR3 length: 14
clone size: -

CDR3 DNA: TGTGCCAGCAGTTACACCCCCACCGGCAAGCCGACAGGGGGAACGGTGGTGACCCAGTACTTC
CDR3 protein: CASSYTPTGKPTGGTVVTQYF
J gene: TRBJ2-5
D gene: TRBD1
V gene: TRBV6-2/TRBV6-3
CDR3 length: 21
clone size: many

CDR3 DNA: TGTGCCACCAGTGATTTGCATTTGGCTAACAATGAGCAGTTCTTC
CDR3 protein: CATSDLHLANNEQFF
J gene: TRBJ2-1
D gene: -
V gene: TRBV24-1
CDR3 length: 15
clone size: many

CDR3 DNA: TGCAGTGCTACCCCCGGGGAGGGAAATCAGCCCCAGCATTTT
CDR3 protein: CSATPGEGNQPQHF
J gene: TRBJ1-5
D gene: -
V gene: TRBV20-1
CDR3 length: 14
clone size: many

CDR3 DNA: TGTGCCAGCAGCTTTGGAAGCCAAGAGACCCAGTACTTC
CDR3 protein: CASSFGSQETQYF
J gene: TRBJ2-5
D gene: -
V gene: TRBV11-2
CDR3 length: 13
clone size: few

CDR3 DNA: TGCGCCAGCAGCTCCCAACTAGCCTATCAGCTGTTCTTC
CDR3 protein: CASSSQLAYQLFF
J gene: TRBJ2-1
D gene: -
V gene: TRBV5-1
CDR3 length: 13
clone size: -

CDR3 DNA: TGTGCCAGCAGCTTAAGCACGATTAGCGGGAGGGCCCATGAGCAGTTCTTC
CDR3 protein: CASSLSTISGRAHEQFF
J gene: TRBJ2-1
D gene: TRBD2
V gene: TRBV13
CDR3 length: 17
clone size: many

CDR3 DNA: TGTGCCAGCAGTTATCGGACGGATGGACGAGAAAAACTGTTTTTT
CDR3 protein: CASSYRTDGREKLFF
J gene: TRBJ1-4
D gene: -
V gene: TRBV12-3/TRBV12-4
CDR3 length: 15
clone size: many

CDR3 DNA: TGTGCCAGCAGTCCCAGCGGACAAATTTTATGGGAGACCCAGTACTTC
CDR3 protein: CASSPSGQILWETQYF
J gene: TRBJ2-5
D gene: -
V gene: TRBV28
CDR3 length: 16
clone size: -

CDR3 DNA: TGTGCCAGCAGCCTAGCGGGGGCGGGTCCAGATACGCAGTATTTT
CDR3 protein: CASSLAGAGPDTQYF
J gene: TRBJ2-3
D gene: TRBD2
V gene: TRBV7-2
CDR3 length: 15
clone size: -

CDR3 DNA: TGCAGTGCTAGAGATTTAGGGAAGCTTTACAATGAGCAGTTCTTC
CDR3 protein: CSARDLGKLYNEQFF
J gene: TRBJ2-1
D gene: -
V gene: TRBV20-1
CDR3 length: 15
clone size: few

CDR3 DNA: TGCGCCAGCAGCCAAGGTTGGCTAGCGGGCGGGTACAATGAGCAGTTCTTC
CDR3 protein: CASSQGWLAGGYNEQFF
J gene: TRBJ2-1
D gene: TRBD2
V gene: TRBV4-3
CDR3 length: 17
clone size: -

CDR3 DNA: TGTGCCAGCAGTTTTCTTCGAGCGGGAGGGCCTGAGAAGACCCAGTACTTC
CDR3 protein: CASSFLRAGGPEKTQYF
J gene: TRBJ2-5
D gene: TRBD2
V gene: TRBV27
CDR3 length: 17
clone size: many

CDR3 DNA: TGTGCCAGCAGTTTGGCGGGGGTCGAGAACACCGGGGAGCTGTTTTTT
CDR3 protein: CASSLAGVENTGELFF
J gene: TRBJ2-2
D gene: TRBD2
V gene: TRBV28
CDR3 length: 16
clone size: many

CDR3 DNA: TGTGCCAGCAGCCGGACAGGGAATAATGAAAAACTGTTTTTT
CDR3 protein: CASSRTGNNEKLFF
J gene: TRBJ1-4
D gene: TRBD1
V gene: TRBV11-2
CDR3 length: 14
clone size: many

CDR3 DNA: TGCAGTGCTAGCGTCGGGATTCAGTTCTTC
CDR3 protein: CSASVGIQFF
J gene: TRBJ2-1
D gene: -
V gene: TRBV20-1
CDR3 length: 10
clone size: many

CDR3 DNA: TGTGCCAGCAGGGGCAAACTAGCGGGAGAGGGCAATGAGCAGTTCTTC
CDR3 protein: CASRGKLAGEGNEQFF
J gene: TRBJ2-1
D gene: TRBD2
V gene: TRBV6-2/TRBV6-3
CDR3 length: 16
clone size: many

CDR3 DNA: TGTGCCAGCAGCCTGGAATGGACTAACTATGGCTACACCTTC
CDR3 protein: CASSLEWTNYGYTF
J gene: TRBJ1-2
D gene: -
V gene: TRBV14
CDR3 length: 14
clone size: many

CDR3 DNA: TGTGCCAGCAGCTTGTATGGTAGAACCTACAATGAGCAGTTCTTC
CDR3 protein: CASSLYGRTYNEQFF
J gene: TRBJ2-1
D gene: -
V gene: TRBV5-6
CDR3 length: 15
clone size: -

CDR3 DNA: TGTGCCAGCAGAATTTATACGCAGTATTTT
CDR3 protein: CASRIYTQYF
J gene: TRBJ2-3
D gene: -
V gene: TRBV2
CDR3 length: 10
clone size: few

CDR3 DNA: TGTGCCAGCAGTTATTGGACATCCGCAACTAATGAAAAACTGTTTTTT
CDR3 protein: CASSYWTSATNEKLFF
J gene: TRBJ1-4
D gene: -
V gene: TRBV6-5
CDR3 length: 16
clone size: few

CDR3 DNA: TGTGCCAGCTCACCGCAGGGAGGTGACACCGGGGAGCTGTTTTTT
CDR3 protein: CASSPQGGDTGELFF
J gene: TRBJ2-2
D gene: -
V gene: TRBV18
CDR3 length: 15
clone size: many